These T cell receptor beta chains were read from a single sample in a study of T cells in Graves' hyperthyroidism and ophthalmopathy. Using its own MiXCR run on the multiplex PCR reads, TCRdb lists one record per CDR3 protein. This table has approximately 330,000 distinct CDR3 sequences, roughly 18% appearing once. Source material: blood. The receptor source for this set is a woman in her 50s with Graves' hyperthyroidism. Each CDR3 is given with its conserved first and last residue. D genes are given only for firm matches. For some rows the clone size is stated as once, few or many, or as a class when expanded; others skip it.

v_gene,d_gene,j_gene,abundance,CDR3nt,CDR3aa
TRBV20-1,.,TRBJ2-5,.,TGCAGTGCTAGCTTGGCCAGGGAGGAAGAGACCCAGTACTTC,CSASLAREEETQYF
TRBV20-1,TRBD2,TRBJ2-2,.,TGCAGTGCCATTAGCGGGAGGGGCACCGGGGAGCTGTTTTTT,CSAISGRGTGELFF
TRBV7-9,TRBD2,TRBJ2-1,few,TGTGCCAGCACCAACTTATACGATTTGGTGAGCGGGGGAACTAATGAGCAGTTCTTC,CASTNLYDLVSGGTNEQFF
TRBV9,.,TRBJ2-5,many,TGTGCCAGCAGCGTAGCTGGGGCTTCCGAGACCCAGTACTTC,CASSVAGASETQYF
TRBV11-1,TRBD1,TRBJ1-4,many,TGTGCCAGCAGCTTAGAACCATCGGGACAGGGAGCCGAAAAACTGTTTTTT,CASSLEPSGQGAEKLFF
TRBV18,.,TRBJ2-7,.,TGTGCCAGCTCACCATCTACAGGAACCGAGCAGTACTTC,CASSPSTGTEQYF
TRBV5-6,.,TRBJ2-5,few,TGTGCCAGCAGCTACGGAGCGGAGACCCAGTACTTC,CASSYGAETQYF
TRBV6-5,.,TRBJ2-2,.,TGTGCCAGCAGTTACTTCGACAGCACCGGGGAGCTGTTTTTT,CASSYFDSTGELFF
TRBV7-3,.,TRBJ2-1,.,TGTGCCAGCAGCTCAGTGCGGACAGACACCTACAATGAGCAGTTCTTC,CASSSVRTDTYNEQFF
TRBV4-1,.,TRBJ1-4,few,TGCGCCAGCAGCCCGAGGACGGCGACTGGAGGTGAAAAACTGTTTTTT,CASSPRTATGGEKLFF
TRBV2,.,TRBJ2-1,many,TGTGCCAGCAGTCTGGTAGCCTCCTACAATGAGCAGTTCTTC,CASSLVASYNEQFF
TRBV20-1,.,TRBJ1-2,few,TGCAGTGCTAGAGATTACGGAGCTAACTATGGCTACACCTTC,CSARDYGANYGYTF
TRBV19,TRBD2,TRBJ2-7,.,TGTGCCAGCTCTGAACTAGCGGGAGGGCTCTACGAGCAGTACTTC,CASSELAGGLYEQYF
TRBV2,TRBD1,TRBJ1-5,few,TGTGCCAGCAGTGAGCAGGGGGATAACAATCAGCCCCAGCATTTT,CASSEQGDNNQPQHF
TRBV10-3,TRBD2,TRBJ2-5,.,TGTGCCATTGGACTAGCGGGGGGGGGGCAAGAGACCCAGTACTTC,CAIGLAGGGQETQYF
TRBV5-1,TRBD2,TRBJ2-3,.,TGCGCCAGCAGACTACCTAGCGGGGGGGCCGTTGATATGCAGTATTTT,CASRLPSGGAVDMQYF
TRBV13,TRBD2,TRBJ2-1,few,TGTGCCAGCAGCTTAGAAGTTTGGGCGGGAGAGGGAAATGAGCAGTTCTTC,CASSLEVWAGEGNEQFF
TRBV18,.,TRBJ2-6,.,TGTGCCAGCTCATCGGACGGGGTCTACGGGGCCAACGTCCTGACTTTC,CASSSDGVYGANVLTF
TRBV2,.,TRBJ1-1,.,TGTGCCAGCAGTGAAAGGGACACTGAAGCTTTCTTT,CASSERDTEAFF
TRBV12-5,.,TRBJ2-5,many,TGTGCTAGTGGTTTGGGACTCCGGGCGGGGGAGACCCAGTACTTC,CASGLGLRAGETQYF
TRBV5-1,.,TRBJ2-1,.,TGCGCCACCTCGGGGCCGGAGTACAATGAGCAGTTCTTC,CATSGPEYNEQFF
TRBV10-3,.,TRBJ2-3,.,TGTGCCATCAGCGCTACTGGTGACCGCACAGATACGCAGTATTTT,CAISATGDRTDTQYF
TRBV7-6,TRBD1,TRBJ1-5,few,TGTGCCAGCAGCTCGGGACAGGGGGCCGTTCAGCCCCAGCATTTT,CASSSGQGAVQPQHF
TRBV19,TRBD2,TRBJ2-1,few,TGTGCCAGTAGCACTCCCCTACTAGCGGGAGGGCTTCGAGACGGTGAGCAGTTCTTC,CASSTPLLAGGLRDGEQFF
TRBV7-3,TRBD1,TRBJ1-5,.,TGTGCCAGCAGCTTAAGCGGGACAGGGGCCGGCAATCAGCCCCAGCATTTT,CASSLSGTGAGNQPQHF
TRBV10-3,TRBD1,TRBJ2-5,many,TGTGCCATCAGCGACGGGGACGACAGGGGGGAGACCCAGTACTTC,CAISDGDDRGETQYF
TRBV5-1,TRBD1,TRBJ1-1,.,TGCGCCAGCAGTCGGGACAGGGGCGACACTGAAGCTTTCTTT,CASSRDRGDTEAFF
TRBV6-5,.,TRBJ2-3,many,TGTGCCAGCAGTTACTCGGCCTACACAGATACGCAGTATTTT,CASSYSAYTDTQYF
TRBV6-1,.,TRBJ1-1,many,TGTGCCAGCACCAGGGTCTATGAAGCTTTCTTT,CASTRVYEAFF
TRBV20-1,TRBD2,TRBJ2-3,many,TGCAGTGCTAGAGATCCGAGTACTAGCGGGAGAAAGGTCGGCACAGATACGCAGTATTTT,CSARDPSTSGRKVGTDTQYF
TRBV7-9,TRBD1,TRBJ2-5,many,TGTGCCAGCAGTCATAGGGACAGGCAAGAGACCCAGTACTTC,CASSHRDRQETQYF
TRBV9,.,TRBJ2-2,.,TGTGCCAGCAGCGTAGGGGCTGCCAGGGTCACCGGGGAGCTGTTTTTT,CASSVGAARVTGELFF
TRBV5-1,.,TRBJ1-1,many,TGTGCCAGTAGTACAGGCCTGAACACTGAAGCTTTCTTT,CASSTGLNTEAFF
TRBV12-3/TRBV12-4,TRBD2,TRBJ2-2,many,TGTGCCAGCAGTCCCCGCCTAGCGGGAGATACCGGGGAGCTGTTTTTT,CASSPRLAGDTGELFF
TRBV3-1,.,TRBJ2-2,few,TGTGCCAGCAGCCAAGAAGGTTTTAACAAGAACACCGGGGAGCTGTTTTTT,CASSQEGFNKNTGELFF
TRBV12-3/TRBV12-4,.,TRBJ2-6,many,TGTGCCAGCAGTTTTGGGTTGTCTGGGGCCAACGTCCTGACTTTC,CASSFGLSGANVLTF
TRBV7-8,.,TRBJ1-2,.,TGTGCCAGCAGCTTATACGGAGGAGGCTACACCTTC,CASSLYGGGYTF
TRBV28,TRBD1,TRBJ2-7,few,TGTGCCAGCCGAGTAGGACAGGGGTACTACGAGCAGTACTTC,CASRVGQGYYEQYF
TRBV12-3/TRBV12-4,.,TRBJ1-1,many,TGTGCCAGCAGTGAGGCGGGACGGATCAACACTGAAGCTTTCTTT,CASSEAGRINTEAFF
TRBV12-3/TRBV12-4,.,TRBJ1-1,.,TGTGCCAGCAGTCTCAGGGCAGAGGGTAACACTGAAGCTTTCTTT,CASSLRAEGNTEAFF
TRBV12-3/TRBV12-4,.,TRBJ2-5,many,TGTGCCAGCAGTTTCTCTGGGGGTTTTGTGGAGACCCAGTACTTC,CASSFSGGFVETQYF
TRBV7-6,.,TRBJ2-1,.,TGTGCCAGCAGCTTAAAGCCCCCGGCAGACAATGAGCAGTTCTTC,CASSLKPPADNEQFF
TRBV4-1,.,TRBJ2-2,.,TGCGCCAGCAGCCAAGAATTCCGACAGTTTACCGGGGAGCTGTTTTTT,CASSQEFRQFTGELFF
TRBV5-1,TRBD1,TRBJ1-1,many,TGCGCCAGCAGCGGGGGACAGGGTGGCACTGAAGCTTTCTTT,CASSGGQGGTEAFF
TRBV12-3/TRBV12-4,.,TRBJ2-1,many,TGTGCCAGCAGTTTTGGGTTGTGGGAGGCCGACAAGGGGGGTGAGCAGTTCTTC,CASSFGLWEADKGGEQFF
TRBV3-1,.,TRBJ2-4,once,TGTGCCAGCAGCCAAGACAACTTTAAAAACATTCAGTACTTC,CASSQDNFKNIQYF
TRBV3-1,.,TRBJ2-3,many,TGTGCCAGCAGCCAAAACAGGGTGACAGATACGCAGTATTTT,CASSQNRVTDTQYF
TRBV7-8,.,TRBJ2-1,few,TGTGCCAGCAGCTTGGGGAGGTTCTATCTGGGGAATGAGCAGTTCTTC,CASSLGRFYLGNEQFF
TRBV2,.,TRBJ1-2,many,TGTGCCAGCAGTGGTAGCAGGGATGGCTACACCTTC,CASSGSRDGYTF
TRBV20-1,TRBD2,TRBJ2-1,.,TGCAGTGTCCCCCCGGGGGGAGACCCCTACAATGAGCAGTTCTTC,CSVPPGGDPYNEQFF
TRBV19,TRBD1,TRBJ2-1,.,TGTGCCAGCACGGGACAGGCCTACAATGAGCAGTTCTTC,CASTGQAYNEQFF
TRBV5-1,TRBD2,TRBJ2-3,many,TGCGCCAGCACCCCCGGACTAGCAGCTGGTACGCAGTATTTT,CASTPGLAAGTQYF
TRBV28,.,TRBJ1-2,few,TGTGCCAGCAGTCGCCCTGGAGCTAACTATGGCTACACCTTC,CASSRPGANYGYTF
TRBV20-1,TRBD1,TRBJ1-2,few,TGCAGTGCCCCCGTCGACAGGGGGCTCGGTGGCTACACCTTC,CSAPVDRGLGGYTF
TRBV5-8,.,TRBJ2-3,many,TGTGCCGCGCCAAGGGGAACAGATACGCAGTATTTT,CAAPRGTDTQYF